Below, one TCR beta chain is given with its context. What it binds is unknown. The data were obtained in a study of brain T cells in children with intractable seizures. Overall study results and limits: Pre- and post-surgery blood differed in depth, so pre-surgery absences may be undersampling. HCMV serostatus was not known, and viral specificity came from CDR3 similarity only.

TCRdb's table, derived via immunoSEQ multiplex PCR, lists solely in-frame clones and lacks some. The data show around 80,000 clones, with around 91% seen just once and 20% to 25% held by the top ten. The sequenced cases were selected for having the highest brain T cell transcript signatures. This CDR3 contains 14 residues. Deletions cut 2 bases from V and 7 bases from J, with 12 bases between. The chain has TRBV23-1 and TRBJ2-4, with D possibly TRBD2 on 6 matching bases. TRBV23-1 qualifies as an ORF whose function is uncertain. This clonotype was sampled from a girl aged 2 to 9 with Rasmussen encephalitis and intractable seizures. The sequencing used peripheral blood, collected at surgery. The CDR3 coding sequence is TGCGCCAGCAGTCAAACGGCGGGAACCAACATTCAGTACTTC. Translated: CASSQTAGTNIQYF.